The subject of this entry is one TCR beta chain. As the CDR3 is not closed by the conserved phenylalanine or tryptophan, this likely results from a read error. This entry comes from a study of blood T cell repertoires in COVID-19. As for the study in general: The United States, Italy and Spain supplied acute and convalescent COVID-19 samples.

Germline V gene data show CDR1 as SGHRS and CDR2 as YFSETQ. V was pared by 1 base and J by 8 bases, with 15 bases between. This CDR3 region has 14 residues. This table comes from immunoSEQ multiplex PCR, and its TCRdb copy is limited to in-frame clones, with some not included. The table has about 16,000 clones, approximately 90% seen once. The sequencing sample was made of peripheral blood. The gene calls are TRBV5-1 and TRBJ1-2, with a possible D match to TRBD1 (6 bases). The TCR sequence derives from a human donor in a cohort sampled during active COVID-19. This CDR3 is CASSLSQGTWGYTS. The CDR3 DNA follows: TGCGCCAGCAGCTTGTCACAGGGCACCTGGGGCTACACCTCC.